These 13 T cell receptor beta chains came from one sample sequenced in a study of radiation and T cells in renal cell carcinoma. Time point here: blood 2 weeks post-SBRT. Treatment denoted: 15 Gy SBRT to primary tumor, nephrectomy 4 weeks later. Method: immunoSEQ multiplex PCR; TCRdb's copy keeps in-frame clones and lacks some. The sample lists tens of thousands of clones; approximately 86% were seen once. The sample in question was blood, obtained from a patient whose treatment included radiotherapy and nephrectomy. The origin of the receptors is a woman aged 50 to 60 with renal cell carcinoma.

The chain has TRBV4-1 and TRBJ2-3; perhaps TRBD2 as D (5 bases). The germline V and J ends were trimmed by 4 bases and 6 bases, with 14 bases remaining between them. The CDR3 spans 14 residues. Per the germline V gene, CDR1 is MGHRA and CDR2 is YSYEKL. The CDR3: CASSRGPPTDTQYF. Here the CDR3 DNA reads TGCGCCAGCAGCCGCGGGCCCCCGACGGATACGCAGTATTTT.

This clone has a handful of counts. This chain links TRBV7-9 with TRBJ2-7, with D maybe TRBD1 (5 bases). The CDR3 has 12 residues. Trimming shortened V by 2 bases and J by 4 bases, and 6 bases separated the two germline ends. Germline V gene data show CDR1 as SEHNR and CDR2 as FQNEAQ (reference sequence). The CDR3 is CASSLPGYEQYF. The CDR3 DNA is TGTGCCAGCAGCTTACCAGGGTACGAGCAGTACTTC. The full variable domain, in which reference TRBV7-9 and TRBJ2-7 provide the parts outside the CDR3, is DTGVSQNPRHKITKRGQNVTFRCDPISEHNRLYWYRQTLGQGPEFLTYFQNEAQLEKSRLLSDRFSAERPKGSFSTLEIQRTEQGDSAMYLCASSLPGYEQYFGPGTRLTVT.

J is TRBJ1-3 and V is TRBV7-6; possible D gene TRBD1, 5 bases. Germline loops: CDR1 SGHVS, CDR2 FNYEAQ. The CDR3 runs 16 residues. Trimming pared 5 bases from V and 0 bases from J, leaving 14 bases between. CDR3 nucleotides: TGTGCCAGCAGCCCCGGGACCTACAGCTCTGGAAACACCATATATTTT. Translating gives CASSPGTYSSGNTIYF.

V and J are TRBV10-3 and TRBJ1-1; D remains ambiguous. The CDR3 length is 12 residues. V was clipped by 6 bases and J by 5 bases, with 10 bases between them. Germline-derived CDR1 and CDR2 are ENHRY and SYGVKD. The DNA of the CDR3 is TGTGCCATCAGCCGGGAGGAAACTGAAGCTTTCTTT. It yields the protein CAISREETEAFF.

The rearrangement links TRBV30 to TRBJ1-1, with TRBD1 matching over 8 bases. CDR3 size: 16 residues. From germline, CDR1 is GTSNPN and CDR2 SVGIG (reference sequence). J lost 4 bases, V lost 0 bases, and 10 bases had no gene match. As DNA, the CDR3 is TGTGCCTGGAGTGTAAGAGCAGGGGGCGAGGGCACTGAAGCTTTCTTT. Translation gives CAWSVRAGGEGTEAFF. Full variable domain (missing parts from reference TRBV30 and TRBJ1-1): SQTIHQWPATLVQPVGSPLSLECTVEGTSNPNLYWYRQAAGRGLQLLFYSVGIGQISSEVPQNLSASRPQDRQFILSSKKLLLSDSGFYLCAWSVRAGGEGTEAFFGQGTRLTVV.

CDR3: CATSTPGGDGYTF. Written as DNA, the CDR3 is TGTGCCACCAGCACACCGGGAGGTGACGGCTACACCTTC. The chain is built from TRBV15 and TRBJ1-2; D remains ambiguous. The V gene lost 4 bases and the J gene lost 8 bases, with 14 bases spanning the gap. CDR1 and CDR2 (germline): LNHNV, YYDKDF (reference sequence). There are 13 residues in the CDR3.

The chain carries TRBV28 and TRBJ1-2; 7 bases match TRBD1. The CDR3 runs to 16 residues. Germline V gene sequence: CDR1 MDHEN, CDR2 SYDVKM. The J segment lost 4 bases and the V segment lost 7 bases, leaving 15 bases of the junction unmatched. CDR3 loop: CASTSIGTEGSYGYTF. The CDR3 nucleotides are TGTGCCAGCACCTCGATCGGGACAGAGGGTAGCTATGGCTACACCTTC.

CDR3: CASSSTGGWIAGQETQYF. The CDR3 DNA is TGTGCCAGCAGCTCGACAGGGGGCTGGATAGCTGGGCAAGAGACCCAGTACTTC. The chain is built from TRBV7-2 and TRBJ2-5; 10 nucleotides line up with TRBD1. V was clipped by 4 bases and J by 2 bases; unmatched bases: 13. Germline CDR1 is SGHTA and CDR2 is FQGNSA. The CDR3 has 18 residues.

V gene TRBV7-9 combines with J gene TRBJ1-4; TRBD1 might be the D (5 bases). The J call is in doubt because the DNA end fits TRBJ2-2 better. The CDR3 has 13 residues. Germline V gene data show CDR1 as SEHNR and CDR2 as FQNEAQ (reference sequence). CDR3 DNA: TGTGCCAGCAGCTTAGAGGCAGGGTCGGAGCTGTTTTTT. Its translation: CASSLEAGSELFF.

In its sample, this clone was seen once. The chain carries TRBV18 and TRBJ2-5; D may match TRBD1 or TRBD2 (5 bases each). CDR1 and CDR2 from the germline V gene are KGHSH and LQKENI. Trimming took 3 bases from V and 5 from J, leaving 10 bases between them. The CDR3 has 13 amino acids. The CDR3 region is CASSPSRDETQYF. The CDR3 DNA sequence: TGTGCCAGCTCACCCAGCAGGGACGAGACCCAGTACTTC. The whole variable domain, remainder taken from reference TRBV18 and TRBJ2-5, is NAGVMQNPRHLVRRRGQEARLRCSPMKGHSHVYWYRQLPEEGLKFMVYLQKENIIDESGMPKERFSAEFPKEGPSILRIQQVVRGDSAAYFCASSPSRDETQYFGPGTRLLVL.

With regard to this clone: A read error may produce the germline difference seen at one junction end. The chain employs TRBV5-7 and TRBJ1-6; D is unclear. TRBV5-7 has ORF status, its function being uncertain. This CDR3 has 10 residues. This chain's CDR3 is CWVVLSPHHF. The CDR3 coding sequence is TGTTGGGTGGTGCTTTCACCCCACCACTTT.

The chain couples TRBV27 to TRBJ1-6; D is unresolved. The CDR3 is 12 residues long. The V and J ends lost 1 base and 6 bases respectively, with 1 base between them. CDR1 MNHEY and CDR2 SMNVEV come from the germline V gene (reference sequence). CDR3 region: CASSLFNSPLHF. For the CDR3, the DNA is TGTGCCAGCAGTTTATTTAATTCACCCCTCCACTTT.

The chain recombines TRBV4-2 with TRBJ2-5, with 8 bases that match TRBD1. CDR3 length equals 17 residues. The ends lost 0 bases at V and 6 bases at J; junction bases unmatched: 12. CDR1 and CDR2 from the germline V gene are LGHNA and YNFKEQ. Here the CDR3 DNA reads TGTGCCAGCAGCCAAGATGCCGGACAGGGAGGATGGCAGACCCAGTACTTC. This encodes CASSQDAGQGGWQTQYF.